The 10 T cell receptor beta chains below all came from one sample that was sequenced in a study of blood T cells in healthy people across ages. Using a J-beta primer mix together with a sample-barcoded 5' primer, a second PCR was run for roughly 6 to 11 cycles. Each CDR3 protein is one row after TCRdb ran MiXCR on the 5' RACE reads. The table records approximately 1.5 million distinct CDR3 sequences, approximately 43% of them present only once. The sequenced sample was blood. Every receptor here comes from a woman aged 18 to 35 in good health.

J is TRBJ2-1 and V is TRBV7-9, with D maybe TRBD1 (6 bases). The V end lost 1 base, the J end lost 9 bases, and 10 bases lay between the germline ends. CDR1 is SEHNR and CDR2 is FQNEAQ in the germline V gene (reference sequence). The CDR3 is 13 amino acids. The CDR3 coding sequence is TGTGCCAGCAGCTTAGTGTTGGACAGTGAGCAGTTCTTC. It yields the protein CASSLVLDSEQFF.

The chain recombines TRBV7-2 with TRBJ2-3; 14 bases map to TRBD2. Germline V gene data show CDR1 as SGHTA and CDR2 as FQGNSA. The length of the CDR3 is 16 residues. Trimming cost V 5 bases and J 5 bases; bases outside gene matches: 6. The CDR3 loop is CASSRTSGRFGDTQYF. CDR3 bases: TGTGCCAGCAGCCGGACTAGCGGGAGGTTCGGAGATACGCAGTATTTT.

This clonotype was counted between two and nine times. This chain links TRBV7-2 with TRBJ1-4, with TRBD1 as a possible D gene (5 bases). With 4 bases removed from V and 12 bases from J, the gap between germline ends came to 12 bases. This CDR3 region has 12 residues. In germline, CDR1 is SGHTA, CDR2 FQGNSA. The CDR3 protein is CASSSFGGELFF. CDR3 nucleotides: TGTGCCAGCAGCTCATTCGGAGGGGAACTGTTTTTT.

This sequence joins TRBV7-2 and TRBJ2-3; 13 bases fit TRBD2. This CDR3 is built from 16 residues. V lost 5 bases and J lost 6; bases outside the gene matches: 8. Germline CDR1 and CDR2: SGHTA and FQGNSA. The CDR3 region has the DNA TGTGCCAGCAGCACCACTAGCGGGAGGGCCGTGGATACGCAGTATTTT. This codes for CASSTTSGRAVDTQYF.

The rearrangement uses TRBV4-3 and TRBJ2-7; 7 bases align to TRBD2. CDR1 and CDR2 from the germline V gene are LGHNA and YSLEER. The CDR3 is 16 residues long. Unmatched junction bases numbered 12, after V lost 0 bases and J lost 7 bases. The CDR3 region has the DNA TGCGCCAGCAGCCAAGATCTGGGCGGGAGCGGCAATGAGCAGTACTTC. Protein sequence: CASSQDLGGSGNEQYF.

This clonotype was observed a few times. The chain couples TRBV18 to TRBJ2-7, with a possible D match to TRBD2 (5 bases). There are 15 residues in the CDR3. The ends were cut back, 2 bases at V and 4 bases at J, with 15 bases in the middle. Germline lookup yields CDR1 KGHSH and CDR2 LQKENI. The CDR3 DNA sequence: TGTGCCAGCTCACCAAGGGCAGACCGGGGATACGAGCAGTACTTC. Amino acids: CASSPRADRGYEQYF.

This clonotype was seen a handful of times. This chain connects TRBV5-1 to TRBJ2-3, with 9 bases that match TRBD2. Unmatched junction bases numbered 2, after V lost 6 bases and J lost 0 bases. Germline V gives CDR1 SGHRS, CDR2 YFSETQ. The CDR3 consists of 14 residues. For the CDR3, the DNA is TGCGCCAGCATGCGGGGGGGAAGCACAGATACGCAGTATTTT. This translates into CASMRGGSTDTQYF.

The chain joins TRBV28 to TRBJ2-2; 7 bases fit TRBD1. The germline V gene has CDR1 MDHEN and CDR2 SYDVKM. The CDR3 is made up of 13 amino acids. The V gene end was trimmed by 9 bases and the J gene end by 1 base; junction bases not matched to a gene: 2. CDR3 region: CASYRGNTGELFF. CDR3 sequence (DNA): TGTGCCAGTTACAGGGGGAACACCGGGGAGCTGTTTTTT.

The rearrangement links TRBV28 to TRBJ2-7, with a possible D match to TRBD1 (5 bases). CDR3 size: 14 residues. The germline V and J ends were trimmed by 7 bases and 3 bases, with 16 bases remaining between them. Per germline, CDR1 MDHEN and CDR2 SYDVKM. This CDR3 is CASIPSTASYEQYF. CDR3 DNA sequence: TGTGCCAGCATACCCTCGACAGCTAGCTACGAGCAGTACTTC.

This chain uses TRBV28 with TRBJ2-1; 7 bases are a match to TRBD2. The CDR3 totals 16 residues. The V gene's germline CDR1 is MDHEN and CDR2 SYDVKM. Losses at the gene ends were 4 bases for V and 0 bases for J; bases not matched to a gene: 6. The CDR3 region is CASSSRDYVSYNEQFF. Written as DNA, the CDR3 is TGTGCCAGCAGTTCTCGGGACTATGTCTCCTACAATGAGCAGTTCTTC.